This TCR beta chain was identified in a study of beta chain features in type 1 diabetes. Sorting that relied on CD45RO/CCR7/CD25/CD127/CD95/CD27 yielded CD4+ naive, central memory, regulatory and stem cell-like memory cells. The authors obtained over 95% purity in all sorted populations. A note on this clone: The target antigen is unknown.

Study results and caveats: At VDJ recombination sites, type 1 diabetes patients had fewer insertions and more deleted nucleotides. In all four CD4+ subsets, TCRB CDR3 length was significantly, moderately reduced in type 1 diabetes.

Germline-derived CDR1 and CDR2 are SEHNR and FQNEAQ (reference sequence). The CDR3 has 15 residues. J gave up 2 bases and V 5 bases, and 6 bases lay outside the gene matches. Expressed TCRB transcripts were sequenced after all isolated RNA was converted to cDNA. TCRdb's copy holds only in-frame clones and misses some; the assay was immunoSEQ multiplex PCR. The sample has a few hundred thousand clones; roughly 13% are singletons. The rearrangement joins TRBV7-9 to TRBJ2-3, with 8 bases identical to TRBD1. The specimen was naive CD4+ T cells from blood. This TCR was sampled from a man between 25 and 39 years old with type 1 diabetes. In DNA form, the CDR3 reads TGTGCCAGCAGCGAGCAGGGGGCAAACACAGATACGCAGTATTTT. This gives the protein CASSEQGANTDTQYF.